This T cell receptor beta chain was captured by sequencing in a study of blood T cell repertoires in COVID-19 (dated by TCRdb to 2020 to 2021). At the level of the whole study: Collaborator samples came from the United States, Italy and Spain and covered acute and convalescent phases of COVID-19. The prospective study material was composed of cDNA or gDNA derived from T cells, B-cell-depleted T cells, or PBMCs. Subjects who had been exposed to COVID-19, were actively infected with it, or had recovered from it provided the deeply sampled blood TCRbeta repertoires that made up the dataset. The repertoires were released in a freely available public database meant as a resource for research on the immune response to SARS-CoV-2. Samples were obtained from the ongoing ImmuneRACE study (first 160 participants) and from 1,000 to 1,500 subjects provided by 6 global collaborators. Sample metadata almost always included a de-identified subject ID, COVID-19 status, age in years and sex. HLA class I and class II types, where available, came from metadata supplied by the sample provider rather than from assay-based typing.

About this clone: It has no known antigen specificity. No much larger clone is present one base from it, and per-base qualities are unavailable.

What the study reported, not specific to this receptor: The quantity of clinical and demographic metadata differed by source and by participant and was supplied without curation.

CDR1 SQVTM and CDR2 ANQGSEA are derived from the germline V gene. The CDR3 starts with the cysteine, ends with the phenylalanine, and has 14 residues. Here the CDR3 DNA is all that survives: 42 bases in frame from base 1. At the junction V is shortened by 4 bases and J by 1 base; bases outside the gene matches: 5. TCRbeta CDR3 regions were amplified from genomic DNA by means of the immunoSEQ Assay, a bias-controlled multiplex PCR. Per the authors' processing: The number of nucleated cells in each sample was estimated by amplification of reference gene primers within the assay. Sequence reads were collapsed and filtered to measure the absolute abundance of every unique TCRbeta CDR3 rearrangement. For each sample, productive Simpson clonality was calculated as the square root of Simpson's diversity index across productive rearrangements. Imported from immuneACCESS, the table was reduced by TCRdb to in-frame sequences with V and J called. These copies leave out some clones; in studies compared against another copy, an unresolved V gene accounts for under half, and the cause of the remainder is not known. V, J and clone size reflect that table, while D and trimming were determined from the DNA. This sample has 300,000 to 350,000 clones in its table, and around 90% of those were observed once. The ten largest clonotypes hold roughly 3.3% of the sample.

A second Seattle source provided samples from volunteer blood donors who had recovered from COVID-19. The collaborating institutions used their own protocols to collect whole blood in K2EDTA tubes. For TCRbeta analysis, collaborators shipped samples as frozen whole blood, isolated PBMCs, or DNA extracted from either of those sample types. The sequenced material came from peripheral blood. This TCR was recovered from a woman younger than 35 who had recovered from COVID-19. The V and J segments used are TRBV29-1 and TRBJ1-1; 8 middle bases align to TRBD1. The nucleotide sequence is TGCAGCGTTGCAGGGGGCGGTCCGAACACTGAAGCTTTCTTT. The translation is CSVAGGGPNTEAFF.